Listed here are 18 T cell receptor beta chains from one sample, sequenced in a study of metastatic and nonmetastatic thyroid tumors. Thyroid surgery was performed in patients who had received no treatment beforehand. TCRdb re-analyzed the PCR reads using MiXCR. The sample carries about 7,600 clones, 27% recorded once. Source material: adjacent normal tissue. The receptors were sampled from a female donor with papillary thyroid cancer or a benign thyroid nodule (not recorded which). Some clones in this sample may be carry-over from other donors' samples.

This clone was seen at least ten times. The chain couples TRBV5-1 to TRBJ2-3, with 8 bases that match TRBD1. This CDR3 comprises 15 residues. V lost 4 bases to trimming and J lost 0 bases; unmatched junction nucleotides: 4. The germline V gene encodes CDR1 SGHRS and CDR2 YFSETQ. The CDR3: CASSPGQESTDTQYF. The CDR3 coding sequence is TGCGCCAGCAGCCCGGGACAGGAAAGCACAGATACGCAGTATTTT.

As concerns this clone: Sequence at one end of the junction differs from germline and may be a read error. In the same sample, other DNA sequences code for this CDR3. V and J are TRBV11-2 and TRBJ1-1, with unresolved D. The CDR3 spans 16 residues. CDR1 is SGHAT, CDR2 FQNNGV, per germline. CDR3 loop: CASSSATSESPYEAFF. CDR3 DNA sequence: TGTGCCAGCAGCTCCGCAACCTCTGAGAGTCCCTATGAAGCTTTTTTT.

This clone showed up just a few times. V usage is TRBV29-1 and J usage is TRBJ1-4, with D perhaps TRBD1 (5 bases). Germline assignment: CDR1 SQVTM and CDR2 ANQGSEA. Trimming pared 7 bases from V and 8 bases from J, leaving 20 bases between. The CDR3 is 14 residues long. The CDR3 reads CSATLLDTTEKLFF. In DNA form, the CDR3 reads TGCAGCGCGACGCTACTGGACACTACGGAAAAACTGTTTTTT.

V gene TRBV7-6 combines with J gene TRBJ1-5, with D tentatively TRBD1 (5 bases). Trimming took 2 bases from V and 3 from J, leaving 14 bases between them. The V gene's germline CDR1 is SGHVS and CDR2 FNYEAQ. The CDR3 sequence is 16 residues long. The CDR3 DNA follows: TGTGCCAGCAGCTTAAGGGCAGGGTCGGTCAATCAGCCCCAGCATTTT. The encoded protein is CASSLRAGSVNQPQHF. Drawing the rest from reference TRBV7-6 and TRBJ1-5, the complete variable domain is GAGVSQSPRYKVTKRGQDVALRCDPISGHVSLYWYRQALGQGPEFLTYFNYEAQQDKSGLPNDRFSAERPEGSISTLTIQRTEQRDSAMYRCASSLRAGSVNQPQHFGDGTRLSIL.

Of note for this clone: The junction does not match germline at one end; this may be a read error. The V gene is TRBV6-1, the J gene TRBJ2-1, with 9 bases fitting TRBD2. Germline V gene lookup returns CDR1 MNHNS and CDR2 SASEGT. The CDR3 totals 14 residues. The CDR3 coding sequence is TGTGCCAGCTTAGCGGGAGAGGCCTCCAATGAGCAGGTCTTC. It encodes CASLAGEASNEQVF.

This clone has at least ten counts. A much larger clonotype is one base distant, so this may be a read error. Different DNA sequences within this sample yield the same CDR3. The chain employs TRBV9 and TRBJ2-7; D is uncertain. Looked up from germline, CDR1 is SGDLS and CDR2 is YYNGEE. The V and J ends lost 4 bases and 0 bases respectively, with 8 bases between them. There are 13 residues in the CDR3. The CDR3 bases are TGTGCCAGCAGCCCCACCCCCTCCTACGAGCAGTACTTC. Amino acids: CASSPTPSYEQYF.

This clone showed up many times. CDR3 nucleotide sequence: TGTGCCAGCAGCGGCCTGAGGACGCAAAACACCGGGGAGCTGTTTTTT. Translated, it gives CASSGLRTQNTGELFF. This chain uses TRBV5-5 with TRBJ2-2; D call uncertain. Germline CDR1 reads SGHKS; CDR2 reads YYEKEE (reference sequence). The CDR3 is 16 residues long. V was trimmed by 4 bases and J by 2 bases, leaving 15 bases between them.

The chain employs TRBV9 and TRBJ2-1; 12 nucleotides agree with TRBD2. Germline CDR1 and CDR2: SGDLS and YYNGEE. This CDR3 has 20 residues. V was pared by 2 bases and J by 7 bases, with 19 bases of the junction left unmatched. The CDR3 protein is CASSVGSTSGSTLFQNEQFF. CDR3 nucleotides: TGTGCCAGCAGCGTCGGATCGACTAGCGGGAGCACCCTCTTCCAGAATGAGCAGTTCTTC.

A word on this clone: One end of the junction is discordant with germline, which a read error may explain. CDR3 coding DNA: TGCGCCAGCAGCCGGCTAACTGGGGGCGTACAAGATACCCAGTACTTC. It codes for CASSRLTGGVQDTQYF. This chain connects TRBV4-1 to TRBJ2-5, with D tentatively TRBD1 (6 bases). CDR1 is MGHRA, CDR2 YSYEKL, per germline. This CDR3 spans 16 amino acids.

The CDR3 sequence: CASSLAAHTDTQYF. CDR3 in DNA: TGTGCCAGCAGCTTAGCGGCGCACACAGATACGCAGTATTTT. This chain joins TRBV7-2 and TRBJ2-3, with no clear D. The ends were cut back, 0 bases at V and 2 bases at J, with 6 bases in the middle. The germline V gene has CDR1 SGHTA and CDR2 FQGNSA. The CDR3 totals 14 residues.

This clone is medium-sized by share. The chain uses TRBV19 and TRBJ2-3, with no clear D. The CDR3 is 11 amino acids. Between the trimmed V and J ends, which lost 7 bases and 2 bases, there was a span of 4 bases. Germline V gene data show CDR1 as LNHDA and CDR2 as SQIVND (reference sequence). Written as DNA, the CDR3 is TGTGCCAGTACCACCACAGATACGCAGTATTTT. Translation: CASTTTDTQYF.

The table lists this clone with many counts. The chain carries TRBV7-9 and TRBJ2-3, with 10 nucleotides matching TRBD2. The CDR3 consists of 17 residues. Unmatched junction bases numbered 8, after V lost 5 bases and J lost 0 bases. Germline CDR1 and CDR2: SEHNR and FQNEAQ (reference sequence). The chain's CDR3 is CASSKYSTSGSTDTQYF. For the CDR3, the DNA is TGTGCCAGCAGCAAATACTCGACTAGCGGGAGCACAGATACGCAGTATTTT.

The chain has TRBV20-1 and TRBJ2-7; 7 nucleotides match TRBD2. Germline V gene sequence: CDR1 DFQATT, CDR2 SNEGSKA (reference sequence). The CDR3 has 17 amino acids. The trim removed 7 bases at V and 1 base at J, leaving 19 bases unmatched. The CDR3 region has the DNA TGCAGTGGTACCGATCAACTAGGTAGCGGGCGATCCTACGAGCAGTACTTC. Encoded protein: CSGTDQLGSGRSYEQYF.

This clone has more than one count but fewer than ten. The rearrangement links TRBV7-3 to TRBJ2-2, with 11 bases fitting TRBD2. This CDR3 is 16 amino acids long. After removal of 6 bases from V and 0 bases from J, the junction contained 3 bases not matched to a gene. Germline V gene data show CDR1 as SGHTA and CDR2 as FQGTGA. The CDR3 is CASRNSGGANTGELFF. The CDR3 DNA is TGTGCCAGCAGGAATAGCGGGGGGGCGAACACCGGGGAGCTGTTTTTT. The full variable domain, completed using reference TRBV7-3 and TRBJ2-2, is GAGVSQTPSNKVTEKGKYVELRCDPISGHTALYWYRQSLGQGPEFLIYFQGTGAADDSGLPNDRFFAVRPEGSVSTLKIQRTERGDSAVYLCASRNSGGANTGELFFGEGSRLTVL.

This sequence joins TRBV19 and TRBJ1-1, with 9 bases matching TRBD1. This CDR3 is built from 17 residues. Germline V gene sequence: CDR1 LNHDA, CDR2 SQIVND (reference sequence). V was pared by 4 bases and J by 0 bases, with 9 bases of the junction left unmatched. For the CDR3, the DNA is TGTGCCAGTAGTAAGTTGGGACAGGGTCCCATGAACACTGAAGCTTTCTTT. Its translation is CASSKLGQGPMNTEAFF.

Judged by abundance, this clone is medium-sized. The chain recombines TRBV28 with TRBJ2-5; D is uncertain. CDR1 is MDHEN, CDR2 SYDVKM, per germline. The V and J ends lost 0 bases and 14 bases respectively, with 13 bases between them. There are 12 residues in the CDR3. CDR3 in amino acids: CASSLWLEAPYF. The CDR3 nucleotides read TGTGCCAGCAGTTTATGGCTAGAGGCCCCATACTTC.

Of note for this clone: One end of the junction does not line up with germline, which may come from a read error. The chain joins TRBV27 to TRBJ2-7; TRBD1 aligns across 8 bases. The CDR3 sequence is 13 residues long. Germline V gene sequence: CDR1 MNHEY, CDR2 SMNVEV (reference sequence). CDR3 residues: CAISLPGQAEQYF. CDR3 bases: TGTGCCATCAGTTTACCGGGACAGGCCGAGCAGTACTTC.

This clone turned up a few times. For the CDR3, the DNA is TGTGCCAGCCGACAGGGGAGCAATCAGCCCCAGCATTTT. Its protein is CASRQGSNQPQHF. The chain joins TRBV19 to TRBJ1-5; 8 bases align to TRBD1. This CDR3 region has 13 residues. The trim removed 9 bases at V and 1 base at J, leaving 2 bases unmatched. Looked up from germline, CDR1 is LNHDA and CDR2 is SQIVND (reference sequence).